The clone carrying this T cell receptor (beta chain) was counted at least ten times. This record comes from a study of early T cells in non-severe SARS-CoV-2 infection. Study-wide background: Sequenced bulk RNA came from whole blood that was unsorted, and chains were unpaired.

The CDR3 covers 15 residues. J gave up 2 bases and V 4 bases, and 3 bases lay outside the gene matches. Molecules of cDNA were individually given unique molecular identifiers that were attached to them. MiXCR was run by TCRdb on the 5' RACE reads, yielding one entry per CDR3 protein. The sample carries fewer than 85,000 distinct CDR3 sequences, about 12% recorded once. This sequence was found in an adult who was a healthcare worker with PCR-confirmed SARS-CoV-2 infection or an uninfected control (not recorded which). The chain has TRBV12-3 or TRBV12-4 and TRBJ2-4; 9 positions agree with TRBD1. What was sequenced was whole blood. The DNA of the CDR3 is TGTGCCAGCAGTTGGGGACAGGGCACCAAAAACATTCAGTACTTC. Protein sequence: CASSWGQGTKNIQYF.